One and the same sample provided the 21 T cell receptor beta chains below, sequenced in a study of cytomegalovirus exposure and HLA in healthy donors. PCR employed 60 Vbeta and 13 Jbeta primers. Sequencing used immunoSEQ multiplex PCR; TCRdb keeps in-frame clones, though not all of them. The table lists around 120,000 clones, roughly 82% of them singletons. The material sequenced was PBMCs. The receptors were sampled from a human donor in good health.

This chain connects TRBV19 to TRBJ2-7; D is possibly TRBD2 (6 bases). Between the trimmed V and J ends, which lost 1 base and 6 bases, there was a span of 19 bases. The germline V gene has CDR1 LNHDA and CDR2 SQIVND (reference sequence). This CDR3 is 16 amino acids long. CDR3 nucleotide sequence: TGTGCCAGTAGTATAGGTCGGCAGATTACCGGGGGCGAGCAGTACTTC. This sequence encodes CASSIGRQITGGEQYF.

The chain combines TRBV6-5 with TRBJ2-1; 11 bases match TRBD2. V was clipped by 2 bases and J by 6 bases; unmatched bases: 6. This CDR3 has 16 residues. The V gene's germline CDR1 is MNHEY and CDR2 SVGAGI. The CDR3 loop reads CASSYTLAGGSNEQFF. The CDR3 nucleotides are TGTGCCAGCAGTTACACCCTAGCGGGAGGAAGCAATGAGCAGTTCTTC.

The chain is built from TRBV6-1 and TRBJ2-2, with D unresolved. CDR1 MNHNS and CDR2 SASEGT come from the germline V gene. The CDR3 loop spans 15 amino acids. V shed 6 bases and J shed 2 bases, with 13 bases lying between them. Here the CDR3 reads CASRPVPLNTGELFF. The CDR3 coding sequence is TGTGCCAGCAGACCAGTCCCGTTAAACACCGGGGAGCTGTTTTTT.

This chain connects TRBV7-2 to TRBJ2-7; 10 bases are a match to TRBD2. The CDR3 runs 16 residues. V was clipped by 3 bases and J by 0 bases; unmatched bases: 5. Germline V CDR1 and CDR2: SGHTA, FQGNSA. The CDR3 region is CASSLPLAGFSYEQYF. CDR3 in DNA: TGTGCCAGCAGCTTGCCACTAGCGGGATTCTCCTACGAGCAGTACTTC.

The count of this clone is one. V gene TRBV2 combines with J gene TRBJ2-3; D is possibly TRBD2 (6 bases). This CDR3 spans 16 amino acids. Germline loops: CDR1 SNHLY, CDR2 FYNNEI. V gave up 2 bases and J gave up 0 bases, with 12 bases separating them. The CDR3, as DNA: TGTGCCAGCAGTGAACTTAGCGGCTCTAGCACAGATACGCAGTATTTT. It yields the protein CASSELSGSSTDTQYF.

The chain carries TRBV11-2 and TRBJ2-7; possible D gene TRBD2, 5 bases. The CDR3 covers 14 residues. Germline CDR1 and CDR2: SGHAT and FQNNGV. The V end was cut by 1 base, the J end by 2 bases, with 9 bases between. CDR3 sequence (DNA): TGTGCCAGCAGCTTAGCGGGGTCCCCCTACGAGCAGTACTTC. Its protein is CASSLAGSPYEQYF.

CDR3: CASSFGGARNEQFF. CDR3 nucleotide sequence: TGTGCCAGCAGCTTTGGGGGGGCCAGGAATGAGCAGTTCTTC. The chain recombines TRBV5-6 with TRBJ2-1, with D possibly being TRBD2 (7 bases). Germline assignment: CDR1 SGHDT and CDR2 YYEEEE. The V end lost 2 bases, the J end lost 7 bases, and 13 bases lay between the germline ends. The length of the CDR3 is 14 residues.

The gene calls are TRBV7-2 and TRBJ2-7; possible D gene TRBD1, 5 bases. The ends were cut back, 3 bases at V and 4 bases at J, with 16 bases in the middle. Germline assignment: CDR1 SGHTA and CDR2 FQGNSA. The CDR3 has 15 residues. The CDR3 loop reads CASSLDTGVIYEQYF. The DNA of the CDR3 is TGTGCCAGCAGCTTGGACACAGGAGTGATATACGAGCAGTACTTC.

The chain joins TRBV6-4 to TRBJ1-5, with 8 bases that match TRBD1. This CDR3 comprises 16 residues. CDR1 MRHNA and CDR2 SNTAGT come from the germline V gene. V lost 6 bases, J lost 7 bases, and 14 bases stayed unmatched. CDR3: CASSDPDRGVRQPQHF. The CDR3 DNA reads as TGTGCCAGCAGCGACCCAGACAGGGGAGTTCGGCAGCCCCAGCATTTT.

CDR3 nucleotides: TGTGCCAGCAGCTTATGGCTCCCAGGCGCCGAATCATCGGGGGCCAACGTCCTGACTTTC. As protein: CASSLWLPGAESSGANVLTF. The rearrangement uses TRBV7-3 and TRBJ2-6, with D hard to call. With 2 bases removed from V and 4 bases from J, the gap between germline ends came to 24 bases. CDR3 length equals 20 residues. Germline V gene lookup returns CDR1 SGHTA and CDR2 FQGTGA.

The rearrangement uses TRBV4-1 and TRBJ2-7, with a tentative D call TRBD2 (6 bases). This CDR3 comprises 12 residues. Between the trimmed V and J ends, which lost 4 bases and 7 bases, there was a span of 11 bases. Germline loops: CDR1 MGHRA, CDR2 YSYEKL. The CDR3 here is CASSPAGGEQYF. CDR3 in DNA: TGCGCCAGCAGCCCAGCCGGGGGTGAGCAGTACTTC.

The sample holds a few counts of this clone. The V and J genes are TRBV7-2 and TRBJ2-7; 11 bases are shared with TRBD1. The trim removed 3 bases at V and 1 base at J, leaving 5 bases unmatched. This CDR3 region has 16 residues. Germline assignment: CDR1 SGHTA and CDR2 FQGNSA. In DNA, the CDR3 is TGTGCCAGCAGCTTGGGACAGGGGGAGTCTTCCTACGAGCAGTACTTC. Its translation: CASSLGQGESSYEQYF.

J is TRBJ2-2 and V is TRBV6-1; tentative D call: TRBD1 (6 bases). The CDR3 runs 15 residues. Germline V gene sequence: CDR1 MNHNS, CDR2 SASEGT. Between the trimmed V and J ends, which lost 5 bases and 2 bases, there was a span of 12 bases. CDR3: CASSTDRYNTGELFF. The CDR3 region has the DNA TGTGCCAGCAGTACGGACAGATACAACACCGGGGAGCTGTTTTTT.

The chain couples TRBV18 to TRBJ1-1; D is unresolved. The CDR3 spans 15 residues. Germline V lookup: CDR1 KGHSH, CDR2 LQKENI. Trimming stripped 2 bases from V and 1 base from J, with 11 bases between. CDR3 residues: CASSPTVATNTEAFF. CDR3 DNA: TGTGCCAGCTCACCAACGGTTGCTACGAACACTGAAGCTTTCTTT.

The V gene is TRBV25-1, the J gene TRBJ1-2; D gene unclear. CDR1 is MGHDK and CDR2 is SYGVNS in the germline V gene. The CDR3 sequence is 14 residues long. With 5 bases removed from V and 0 bases from J, the gap between germline ends came to 10 bases. CDR3 sequence: CASSWQEPNYGYTF. DNA for the CDR3: TGTGCCAGCAGTTGGCAGGAACCTAACTATGGCTACACCTTC.

The V call is TRBV5-4, the J call TRBJ1-6, with 7 bases that match TRBD1. CDR1 SGHNT and CDR2 YYREEE come from the germline V gene (reference sequence). The CDR3 is 16 residues long. The V and J ends lost 4 bases and 7 bases, in that order; junction bases with no gene match: 11. The CDR3 DNA reads TGTGCCAGCAGCACCGGAGGGGGCGCGAGAAATTCACCCCTCCACTTT. This codes for CASSTGGGARNSPLHF.

This clone came up a few times. The chain has TRBV5-1 and TRBJ2-5; 8 positions agree with TRBD2. Germline assignment: CDR1 SGHRS and CDR2 YFSETQ. The J segment lost 1 base and the V segment lost 4 bases, leaving 12 bases of the junction unmatched. CDR3 length: 17 amino acids. This CDR3 is CASSTGGTSRAQETQYF. For the CDR3, the DNA is TGCGCCAGCAGCACGGGCGGGACTAGTCGAGCCCAAGAGACCCAGTACTTC.

This clone was counted only a few times. V usage is TRBV4-1 and J usage is TRBJ2-1, with D perhaps TRBD1 (6 bases). This CDR3 contains 17 residues. Trimming took off 4 bases at V and 8 bases at J, with 24 bases between the two ends. The germline V gene encodes CDR1 MGHRA and CDR2 YSYEKL. The CDR3 here is CASSLPDEGRGRHEQFF. The CDR3 bases are TGCGCCAGCAGCCTACCTGATGAGGGCAGGGGAAGGCATGAGCAGTTCTTC.

The DNA for the CDR3 is TGTGCCAGCAGCCAAGAGGGCAGGGATTCCTACGAGCAGTACTTC. Amino acids: CASSQEGRDSYEQYF. The chain combines TRBV14 with TRBJ2-7, with a weak D call TRBD1 (5 bases). Trimming shortened V by 0 bases and J by 1 base, and 10 bases separated the two germline ends. This CDR3 region has 15 residues. From germline, CDR1 is SGHDN and CDR2 FVKESK.

This clone showed up just a few times. The genes are TRBV28 and TRBJ2-5; TRBD1 matches 11 bases. Trimming removed 4 bases from V and 0 bases from J; junction bases left unmatched: 4. From germline, CDR1 is MDHEN and CDR2 SYDVKM. The CDR3 has 16 residues. The CDR3 DNA follows: TGTGCCAGCAGTTACTGGACAGGGGGCGACCAAGAGACCCAGTACTTC. It yields the protein CASSYWTGGDQETQYF. Drawing the rest from reference TRBV28 and TRBJ2-5, the complete variable domain is DVKVTQSSRYLVKRTGEKVFLECVQDMDHENMFWYRQDPGLGLRLIYFSYDVKMKEKGDIPEGYSVSREKKERFSLILESASTNQTSMYLCASSYWTGGDQETQYFGPGTRLLVL.

This chain connects TRBV5-1 to TRBJ2-7, with TRBD1 as a possible D gene (6 bases). V lost 0 bases and J 5 bases, leaving 9 bases between the germline ends. Germline CDR1 reads SGHRS; CDR2 reads YFSETQ. This CDR3 is built from 13 residues. The CDR3 DNA sequence: TGCGCCAGCAGCTTGGGGGGGCTCAACGAGCAGTACTTC. Translation: CASSLGGLNEQYF.